This T cell receptor beta chain was sequenced during a study of blood T cell repertoires in COVID-19. Per the study methods: Amplification from reference gene primers served as the basis for estimated nucleated cell counts. Using immunoSEQ multiplex PCR, the repertoire was profiled, and TCRdb retains in-frame clones only, with some absent. V, J and clone size were drawn from that table, and D and trimming were deduced from the DNA. This sample has approximately 480,000 clones, with roughly 87% found just once. Germline V gene lookup returns CDR1 SGHKS and CDR2 YYEKEE (reference sequence). Trimming cost V 4 bases and J 4 bases; bases outside gene matches: 4. The CDR3 sequence is 14 residues long.

The sequence came from a woman aged 18 to 35 who had recovered from COVID-19. Input material: PBMCs or T cells enriched from blood (not recorded which). J is TRBJ2-1 and V is TRBV5-5; 8 nucleotides agree with TRBD1. For the CDR3, the DNA is TGTGCCAGCAGCCCCCGGGACAGGTACAATGAGCAGTTCTTC. Its translation: CASSPRDRYNEQFF.